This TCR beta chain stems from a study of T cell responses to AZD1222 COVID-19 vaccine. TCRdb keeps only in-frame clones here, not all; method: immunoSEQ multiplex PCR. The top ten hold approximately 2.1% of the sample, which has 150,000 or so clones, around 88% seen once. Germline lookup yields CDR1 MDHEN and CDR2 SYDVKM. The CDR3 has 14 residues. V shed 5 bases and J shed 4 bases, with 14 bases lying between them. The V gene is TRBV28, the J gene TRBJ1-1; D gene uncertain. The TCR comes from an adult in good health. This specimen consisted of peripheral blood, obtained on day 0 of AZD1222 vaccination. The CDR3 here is CASSRRSGGTEAFF. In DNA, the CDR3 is TGTGCCAGCAGTAGACGTAGCGGTGGCACTGAAGCTTTCTTT.